This T cell receptor beta chain emerged from a study of CD8 T cells in Susac syndrome. CDR1 is MNHEY, CDR2 SVGAGI, per germline. The length of the CDR3 is 15 residues. The junction had 7 bases not matched to a gene; V was cut back by 5 bases and J by 7 bases. The authors reverse transcribed about 0.5 to 1 ug RNA with random hexamers. The method of amplification for TCR beta CDR3 was immunoSEQ multiplex PCR, covering 54 Vbeta and 13 Jbeta. MiXCR, run by TCRdb on the immunoSEQ multiplex PCR reads, gives a single entry per CDR3 protein. The table records over 300,000 distinct CDR3 sequences, about 91% of them present only once. Sequencing of TCR beta was undertaken in CD8+ and CD4+ T cells derived from blood. The multiple sclerosis control group was made up of treatment-naive patients with stable or active relapsing-remitting disease. CD8+ and CD4+ T cells were negatively isolated; TEMRA cells were FACS-enriched.

The clonotype originates from a human donor with multiple sclerosis. The chain combines TRBV6-5 with TRBJ2-1; 11 bases align to TRBD2. Specimen: CD4+ T cells from PBMCs. CDR3 nucleotides: TGTGCCAGCAGTCTACTAGCGGGAGTTGCGAATGAGCAGTTCTTC. This translates into CASSLLAGVANEQFF.